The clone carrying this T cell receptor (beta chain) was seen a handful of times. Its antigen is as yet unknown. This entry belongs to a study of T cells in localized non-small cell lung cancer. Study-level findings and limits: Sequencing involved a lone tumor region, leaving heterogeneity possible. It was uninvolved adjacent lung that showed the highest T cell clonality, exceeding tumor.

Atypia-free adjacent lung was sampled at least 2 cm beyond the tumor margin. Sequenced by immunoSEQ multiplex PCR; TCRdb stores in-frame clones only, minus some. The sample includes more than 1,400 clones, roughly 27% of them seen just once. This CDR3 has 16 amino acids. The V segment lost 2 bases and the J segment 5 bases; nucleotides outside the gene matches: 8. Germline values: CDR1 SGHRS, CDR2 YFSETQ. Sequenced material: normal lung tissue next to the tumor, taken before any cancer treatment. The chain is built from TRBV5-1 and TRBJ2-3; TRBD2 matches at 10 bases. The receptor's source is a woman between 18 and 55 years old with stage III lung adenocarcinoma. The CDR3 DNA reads TGCGCCAGCAGCTTCAATAGCGGGGGGTCATTAGATACGCAGTATTTT. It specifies CASSFNSGGSLDTQYF. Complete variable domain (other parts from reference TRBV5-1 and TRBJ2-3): KAGVTQTPRYLIKTRGQQVTLSCSPISGHRSVSWYQQTPGQGLQFLFEYFSETQRNKGNFPGRFSGRQFSNSRSEMNVSTLELGDSALYLCASSFNSGGSLDTQYFGPGTRLTVL.